This T cell receptor beta chain derives from a study of blood T cells in healthy people across ages. Overall study findings and caveats: Shifts in expanded clonotypes may have been confounded by donor CMV status, which was unknown. Strong correlation existed between TCR beta diversity and naive T cell percentage.

Alongside a J-beta primer mix, a sample-barcoded 5' primer served in a second PCR lasting about 6 to 11 cycles. Each CDR3 protein is one row after TCRdb ran MiXCR on the 5' RACE reads. The sample yields hundreds of thousands of distinct CDR3 sequences, roughly half seen once. This clonotype was seen at least ten times. The target antigen is unknown. Germline V CDR1 and CDR2: MNHEY, SMNVEV (reference sequence). This CDR3 spans 12 amino acids. The V and J ends lost 4 bases and 11 bases respectively, with 12 bases between them. The source is a woman older than 75 in good health. Sequences were obtained from blood. The gene calls are TRBV27 and TRBJ2-4; D uncertain. CDR3: CASSSVGGFQYF. CDR3 sequence (DNA): TGTGCCAGCAGTTCCGTCGGTGGGTTTCAGTACTTC.